What follows are 8 T cell receptor beta chains derived from one specimen sequenced in a study of a mutant IDH1 vaccine in newly diagnosed glioma. Time point indicated: week 11, during vaccination. With topical imiquimod, each dose of the vaccine consisted of 300 ug of mutant IDH1 20-mer peptide. For these receptors, no antigen is known. Profiled with immunoSEQ multiplex PCR; TCRdb holds only in-frame clones, not every one. This sample yields roughly 120,000 clones, of which about 90% are seen a single time; roughly 0.55% belongs to the top ten. Specimen: PBMCs, collected from a glioma patient whose treatment included an IDH1 peptide vaccine. The receptors shown here come from a woman in her 50s with glioma.

This chain joins TRBV7-8 and TRBJ2-1; 11 bases line up with TRBD2. Germline V CDR1 and CDR2: SGHVS, FQNEAQ. The V segment lost 0 bases and the J segment 1 base; nucleotides outside the gene matches: 5. The CDR3 runs 18 residues. CDR3 region: CASSLAVAGGLSYNEQFF. DNA for the CDR3: TGTGCCAGCAGCTTAGCGGTAGCGGGAGGGTTATCCTACAATGAGCAGTTCTTC.

The CDR3 DNA is TGTGCCAGCAGTGAAGGGACGATTTATCAGCCCCAGCATTTT. Protein sequence: CASSEGTIYQPQHF. The chain employs TRBV6-1 and TRBJ1-5; D is uncertain. With 1 base removed from V and 5 bases from J, the gap between germline ends came to 9 bases. CDR3 size: 14 residues. Germline V gene lookup returns CDR1 MNHNS and CDR2 SASEGT.

This sequence joins TRBV28 and TRBJ2-7; TRBD2 agrees at 13 bases. Looked up from germline, CDR1 is MDHEN and CDR2 is SYDVKM. The length of the CDR3 is 15 residues. V was pared by 5 bases and J by 3 bases, with 4 bases of the junction left unmatched. The CDR3 here is CASSEWTSGSYEQYF. DNA for the CDR3: TGTGCCAGCAGTGAATGGACTAGCGGGAGCTACGAGCAGTACTTC.

The CDR3 is CASSSALTGTTEAFF. As DNA, the CDR3 is TGTGCCAGCAGTTCCGCCCTAACAGGGACCACTGAAGCTTTCTTT. V gene TRBV6-5 combines with J gene TRBJ1-1; tentative D call: TRBD1 (6 bases). The germline gives CDR1 MNHEY, CDR2 SVGAGI. The CDR3 is 15 amino acids. The V end lost 4 bases, the J end lost 4 bases, and 16 bases lay between the germline ends.

This clone was seen only a few times. The chain carries TRBV30 and TRBJ1-6; D gene unclear. Per germline, CDR1 GTSNPN and CDR2 SVGIG (reference sequence). The CDR3 is 16 residues long. V lost 0 bases and J 8 bases, leaving 17 bases between the germline ends. The CDR3 sequence is CAWSVVRVLKDSPLHF. The CDR3 DNA reads TGTGCCTGGAGTGTAGTTAGGGTCCTAAAGGATTCACCCCTCCACTTT.

This chain joins TRBV27 and TRBJ1-1; D is unresolved. From germline, CDR1 is MNHEY and CDR2 SMNVEV (reference sequence). The CDR3 consists of 13 residues. V was clipped by 6 bases and J by 5 bases, with 13 bases between them. DNA for the CDR3: TGTGCCAGCAGCCGCCCCGGGAGGACTGAAGCTTTCTTT. It specifies CASSRPGRTEAFF.

The chain couples TRBV29-1 to TRBJ1-2, with TRBD1 as a possible D gene (5 bases). Per the germline V gene, CDR1 is SQVTM and CDR2 is ANQGSEA. Trimming pared 6 bases from V and 0 bases from J, leaving 11 bases between. This CDR3 contains 13 residues. The CDR3 DNA follows: TGCAGCGTACGGGACGCCTCTAACTATGGCTACACCTTC. The encoded protein is CSVRDASNYGYTF.

The chain recombines TRBV7-2 with TRBJ2-3; TRBD2 might be the D (5 bases). V lost 5 bases and J 5 bases, leaving 17 bases between the germline ends. The CDR3 contains 15 residues. CDR1 and CDR2 (germline): SGHTA, FQGNSA. CDR3 protein: CASSRAPGIRDTQYF. The CDR3 DNA sequence: TGTGCCAGCAGCCGGGCCCCCGGGATAAGAGATACGCAGTATTTT.